The rows below give T cell receptor beta chains drawn from one sample of a study of identifying expanded T cells in peripheral blood. The assay was immunoSEQ multiplex PCR, and TCRdb's table has in-frame clones only and misses some. The table includes about 100,000 clones, approximately 90% detected once. The sequenced sample was blood. The source of these receptors is a person aged 18-70 years in good health. The CDR3 runs from the conserved cysteine through the conserved F or W. A D gene is named only where the DNA matches it firmly. The size of a clone is reported for some rows only, either as once, few or many, or as a class for expanded clones.

>TRBJ1-4|11|NA|NA|TRBV29-1
CSVEEAEKLFF
TGCAGCGTTGAGGAGGCAGAAAAACTGTTTTTT
>TRBJ1-2|14|few|TRBD1|TRBV9
CASSPGQHNYGYTF
TGTGCCAGCAGCCCGGGACAGCACAACTATGGCTACACCTTC
>TRBJ1-1|15|NA|NA|TRBV7-9
CASSLRGRGNTEAFF
TGTGCCAGCAGCTTAAGAGGCAGGGGGAACACTGAAGCTTTCTTT
>TRBJ2-1|16|once|NA|TRBV5-6
CASSSLIWSSYNEQFF
TGTGCCAGCAGCTCCTTAATATGGAGCTCCTACAATGAGCAGTTCTTC
>TRBJ2-2|16|NA|TRBD2|TRBV7-6
CASSTPAGGYTGELFF
TGTGCCAGCAGCACCCCCGCGGGGGGGTACACCGGGGAGCTGTTTTTT
>TRBJ1-2|15|NA|TRBD1|TRBV28
CASSTGGTTNYGYTF
TGTGCCAGCAGTACAGGGGGTACGACTAACTATGGCTACACCTTC
>TRBJ2-7|13|NA|NA|TRBV7-8
CASSLGPEYEQYF
TGTGCCAGCAGCTTAGGGCCTGAATACGAGCAGTACTTC
>TRBJ2-7|16|NA|TRBD1|TRBV7-8
CASSSPQEDRGREQYF
TGTGCCAGCAGCTCACCCCAGGAGGACAGGGGGCGCGAGCAGTACTTC
>TRBJ2-5|16|NA|TRBD1|TRBV6-1
CASSADRESDQETQYF
TGTGCCAGCAGTGCGGACAGGGAATCGGACCAAGAGACCCAGTACTTC
>TRBJ1-2|13|NA|TRBD1|TRBV6-5
CAISQGARNGYTF
TGTGCCATCAGTCAGGGGGCGCGGAATGGCTACACCTTC
>TRBJ1-6|14|NA|NA|TRBV27
CASTFGGLNSPLHF
TGTGCCAGCACCTTTGGGGGGCTAAATTCACCCCTCCACTTT
>TRBJ1-1|14|NA|NA|TRBV6-6
CASIPYGGTSEAFF
TGTGCCAGCATCCCCTATGGGGGTACTTCTGAAGCTTTCTTT
>TRBJ2-1|17|NA|TRBD1|TRBV11-1
CASSSRDRGRSSNEQFF
TGTGCCAGCAGCTCCAGGGACAGGGGGCGATCCTCCAATGAGCAGTTCTTC
>TRBJ2-2|16|NA|NA|TRBV7-2
CASTATTGTHTGELFF
TGTGCCAGCACCGCGACCACCGGGACCCACACCGGGGAGCTGTTTTTT
>TRBJ2-3|15|NA|TRBD2|TRBV7-2
CASSLDGLAADTQYF
TGTGCCAGCAGCTTAGACGGACTAGCAGCAGATACGCAGTATTTT
>TRBJ1-6|12|few|NA|TRBV7-2
CASSFRGPPLHF
TGTGCCAGCAGCTTCCGAGGTCCACCCCTCCACTTT
>TRBJ2-7|15|NA|NA|TRBV5-1
CASSLVGEVLGEQYF
TGCGCCAGCAGCTTGGTTGGAGAAGTGCTCGGCGAGCAGTACTTC
>TRBJ2-7|13|NA|TRBD1|TRBV30
CAWSLPTGYEQYF
TGTGCCTGGAGCCTTCCGACAGGGTACGAGCAGTACTTC
>TRBJ1-2|12|NA|NA|TRBV10-3
CATLEDTYGYTF
TGTGCCACCTTGGAGGATACCTATGGCTACACCTTC
>TRBJ2-3|16|NA|NA|TRBV28
CASSWPRDGGEDTQYF
TGTGCCAGCAGCTGGCCCCGGGACGGCGGGGAAGATACGCAGTATTTT
>TRBJ2-3|14|NA|TRBD2|TRBV11-2
CASSSSLLAGWKYF
TGTGCCAGCAGCTCCTCCCTACTAGCGGGGTGGAAGTATTTT
>TRBJ2-5|13|NA|NA|TRBV7-2
CASSKGEQETQYF
TGTGCCAGCAGTAAGGGGGAACAAGAGACCCAGTACTTC
>TRBJ2-5|14|NA|NA|TRBV7-9
CASSYVGPQETQYF
TGTGCCAGCAGCTACGTTGGGCCCCAAGAGACCCAGTACTTC
>TRBJ1-2|14|NA|TRBD1|TRBV19
CASSMMGTGRGYTF
TGTGCCAGTAGTATGATGGGGACAGGGAGAGGCTACACCTTC
>TRBJ1-4|15|few|NA|TRBV19
CASSIGATGYEKLFF
TGTGCCAGTAGTATTGGGGCTACCGGGTATGAAAAACTGTTTTTT